This TCR beta chain stems from a study of T cells in localized non-small cell lung cancer. Measured with immunoSEQ multiplex PCR; TCRdb has only the in-frame clones, and not every one. The sample has 30,000 to 40,000 clones, around nine tenths seen once; the top ten hold 4.2%. As for this clone: The antigen is unknown.

From germline, CDR1 is SGHVS and CDR2 FQNEAQ. The CDR3 is made up of 19 amino acids. With 4 bases clipped from V and 5 bases from J, the junction kept 14 bases outside the gene matches. Whole-study results and caveats: Clonality of T cells reached its maximum in uninvolved adjacent lung, surpassing tumor. Among blood samples, higher T cell density accompanied longer overall survival. A median around 57 of the top 100 tumor clones appeared in adjacent lung.

This chain uses TRBV7-8 with TRBJ2-5; 15 nucleotides line up with TRBD2. The sequence came from a woman between 40 and 69 years old with stage I lung adenocarcinoma. This specimen was peripheral blood, taken before any cancer treatment. The CDR3 loop reads CASSSSGTSGGWRSETQYF. The CDR3 coding sequence is TGTGCCAGCAGCTCTTCCGGGACTAGCGGGGGGTGGAGGTCTGAGACCCAGTACTTC.